This TCR beta chain was found in a study of prognosis after radiotherapy for stage I lung cancer. Overall study context: The enrollment of patients with stage I non-small cell lung cancer occurred between April 2018 and 2019. Distant metastases were recorded in a handful of patients after radiotherapy, at a median of around seven months, and no significant progression was recorded in about 15.

Germline lookup yields CDR1 SGHDT and CDR2 YYEEEE. The CDR3 spans 14 residues. This clonotype was detected a few times. Multiplex PCR in two rounds served to amplify TCR beta CDR3 from genomic DNA. Initially, in first-round PCR, primers specific to each TRBV and TRBJ gene were used. For its second round, the PCR relied on universal primers. One entry per CDR3 protein, called by TCRdb with MiXCR from the multiplex PCR reads. This table holds roughly 15,000 distinct CDR3 sequences, about a sixth found once. The rearrangement links TRBV5-6 to TRBJ2-1, with D uncertain. The end of the DNA is better explained by TRBJ2-5, so the J call may be wrong. The receptor's source is a donor of 50 years or more with non-small cell lung cancer. The sequenced sample was PBMCs, obtained before or after stereotactic body radiation therapy (not recorded which). The CDR3 DNA follows: TGTGCCAGCAGCCCCCCTCAACTCTGGGAGACCCAGTACTTC. The encoded protein is CASSPPQLWETQYF.